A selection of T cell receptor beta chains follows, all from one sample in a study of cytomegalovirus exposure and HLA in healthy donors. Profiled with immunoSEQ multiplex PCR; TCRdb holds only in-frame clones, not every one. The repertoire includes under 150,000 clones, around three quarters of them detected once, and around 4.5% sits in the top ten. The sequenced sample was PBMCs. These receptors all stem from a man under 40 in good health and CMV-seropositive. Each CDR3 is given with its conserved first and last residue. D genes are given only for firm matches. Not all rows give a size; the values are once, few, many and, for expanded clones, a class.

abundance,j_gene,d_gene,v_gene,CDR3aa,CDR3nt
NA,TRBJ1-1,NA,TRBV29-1,CSVGGGWGMNTEAFF,TGCAGCGTTGGGGGCGGTTGGGGAATGAACACTGAAGCTTTCTTT
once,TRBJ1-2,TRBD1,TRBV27,CASRVTGGNYGYTF,TGTGCCAGCAGAGTGACAGGGGGCAACTATGGCTACACCTTC
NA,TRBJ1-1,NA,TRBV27,CASSLAGVNTEAFF,TGTGCCAGCAGTTTGGCAGGGGTAAACACTGAAGCTTTCTTT
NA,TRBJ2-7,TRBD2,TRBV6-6,CASSWSGTSSYEQYF,TGTGCCAGCAGTTGGTCCGGGACTAGCTCCTACGAGCAGTACTTC
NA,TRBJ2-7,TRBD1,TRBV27,CASSLGPGTGKPYEQYF,TGTGCCAGCAGTTTAGGTCCCGGGACAGGGAAACCCTACGAGCAGTACTTC
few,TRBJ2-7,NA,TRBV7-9,CASSFGSSGEQYF,TGTGCCAGCAGCTTCGGTAGCTCTGGCGAGCAGTACTTC
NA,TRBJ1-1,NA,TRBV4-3,CASSQDTGDYTEAFF,TGCGCCAGCAGCCAAGATACAGGAGACTACACTGAAGCTTTCTTT
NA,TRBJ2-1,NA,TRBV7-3,CASSWTTSSYNEQFF,TGTGCCAGCAGCTGGACTACGAGCTCCTACAATGAGCAGTTCTTC
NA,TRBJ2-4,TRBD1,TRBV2,CASIEQGTKNIQYF,TGTGCCAGCATCGAACAGGGGACCAAAAACATTCAGTACTTC
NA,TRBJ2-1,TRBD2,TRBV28,CASSLSPKEREANEQFF,TGTGCCAGCAGTTTAAGCCCCAAGGAGCGGGAGGCCAATGAGCAGTTCTTC
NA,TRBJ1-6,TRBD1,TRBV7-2,CASSPQQGRDSPLHF,TGTGCCAGCAGCCCTCAACAGGGGCGCGATTCACCCCTCCACTTT
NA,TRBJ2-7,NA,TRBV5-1,CASAHPPGEQYF,TGCGCCAGCGCTCACCCTCCGGGGGAGCAGTACTTC
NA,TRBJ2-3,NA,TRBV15,CATSRDLADTQYF,TGTGCCACCAGCAGAGATCTCGCGGATACGCAGTATTTT
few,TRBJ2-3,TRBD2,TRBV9,CASSPRDGRSDTQYF,TGTGCCAGCAGCCCCCGGGACGGGAGGTCAGATACGCAGTATTTT
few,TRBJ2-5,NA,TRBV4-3,CASSQGGGLQETQYF,TGCGCCAGCAGCCAAGGAGGAGGACTGCAAGAGACCCAGTACTTC
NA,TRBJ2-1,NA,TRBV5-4,CASSLEGGASSYNEQFF,TGTGCCAGCAGCTTGGAGGGGGGGGCCAGCTCCTACAATGAGCAGTTCTTC
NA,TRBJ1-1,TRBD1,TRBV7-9,CASSRQGANTEAFF,TGTGCCAGCAGTCGACAGGGTGCGAACACTGAAGCTTTCTTT
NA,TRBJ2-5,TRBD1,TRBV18,CASSPRQGASPSLETQYF,TGTGCCAGCTCACCGAGGCAGGGGGCGTCCCCCTCTCTCGAGACCCAGTACTTC
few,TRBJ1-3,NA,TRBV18,CASSPQGFSGNTIYF,TGTGCCAGCTCACCCCAGGGTTTCTCTGGAAACACCATATATTTT
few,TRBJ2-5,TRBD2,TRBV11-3,CASSLSGGAKTQYF,TGTGCCAGCAGCTTATCGGGGGGGGCTAAGACCCAGTACTTC
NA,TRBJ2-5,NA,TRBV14,CASSHLKWPGIQETQYF,TGTGCCAGCAGCCACCTGAAATGGCCCGGGATCCAAGAGACCCAGTACTTC
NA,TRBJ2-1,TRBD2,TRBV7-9,CASSLAKTSGRVVGEQFF,TGTGCCAGCAGCTTAGCGAAGACTAGCGGGAGGGTCGTGGGGGAGCAGTTCTTC
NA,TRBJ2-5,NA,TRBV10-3,CAISEYREETQYF,TGTGCCATCAGTGAGTACAGGGAGGAGACCCAGTACTTC
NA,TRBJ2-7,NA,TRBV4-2,CASSEVRGEQYF,TGTGCCAGCAGCGAAGTGCGGGGCGAGCAGTACTTC
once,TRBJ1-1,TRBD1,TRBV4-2,CASSQDHWRQGGTEAFF,TGTGCCAGCAGCCAAGATCATTGGAGACAGGGGGGCACTGAAGCTTTCTTT
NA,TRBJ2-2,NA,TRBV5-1,CASSLRGPNTGELFF,TGCGCCAGCAGCTTGAGGGGCCCGAACACCGGGGAGCTGTTTTTT
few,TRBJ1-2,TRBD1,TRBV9,CASSNTGQGALGYTF,TGTGCCAGCAGCAACACGGGACAGGGGGCTTTGGGCTACACCTTC
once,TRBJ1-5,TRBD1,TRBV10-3,CAISLGQGLNQPQHF,TGTGCCATCAGCCTCGGACAGGGCCTCAATCAGCCCCAGCATTTT
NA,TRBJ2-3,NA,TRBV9,CASSAGTYISDTQYF,TGTGCCAGCAGCGCCGGGACTTACATCTCAGATACGCAGTATTTT
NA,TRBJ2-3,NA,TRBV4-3,CASSQDRVLFTDTQYF,TGCGCCAGCAGCCAAGACCGTGTACTCTTCACAGATACGCAGTATTTT
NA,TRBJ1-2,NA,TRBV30,CAWSPRGKGYTF,TGTGCCTGGAGTCCCCGGGGGAAAGGCTACACCTTC